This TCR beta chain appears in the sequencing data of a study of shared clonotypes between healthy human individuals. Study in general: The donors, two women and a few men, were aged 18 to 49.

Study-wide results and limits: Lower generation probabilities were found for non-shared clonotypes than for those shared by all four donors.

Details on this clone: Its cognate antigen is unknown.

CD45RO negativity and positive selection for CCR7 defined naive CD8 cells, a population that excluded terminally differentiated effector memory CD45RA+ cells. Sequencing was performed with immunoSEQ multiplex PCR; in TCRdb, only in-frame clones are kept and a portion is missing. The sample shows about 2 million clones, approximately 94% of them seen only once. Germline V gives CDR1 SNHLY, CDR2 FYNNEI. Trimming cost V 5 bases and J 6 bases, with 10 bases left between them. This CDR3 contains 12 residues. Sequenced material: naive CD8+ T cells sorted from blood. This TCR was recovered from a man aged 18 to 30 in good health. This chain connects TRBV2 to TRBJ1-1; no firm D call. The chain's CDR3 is CASSPSPPEAFF. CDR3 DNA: TGTGCCAGCAGTCCAAGTCCCCCTGAAGCTTTCTTT. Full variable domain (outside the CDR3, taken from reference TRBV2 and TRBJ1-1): EPEVTQTPSHQVTQMGQEVILRCVPISNHLYFYWYRQILGQKVEFLVSFYNNEISEKSEIFDDQFSVERPDGSNFTLKIRSTKLEDSAMYFCASSPSPPEAFFGQGTRLTVV.